Listed below are T cell receptor beta chains from one sample, sequenced in a study of blood T cell repertoires in COVID-19. Profiled with immunoSEQ multiplex PCR; TCRdb holds only in-frame clones, not every one. The sample consists of approximately 40,000 clones, about nine tenths of them appearing once. The sample taken for sequencing was peripheral blood. The receptor source for this set is a man in his 60s with acute or convalescent COVID-19. The CDR3 runs from the conserved cysteine through the conserved F or W. D genes are given only for firm matches. Some rows mark clone size as missing; the rest say once, few, many or name a class of expanded clone.

V gene,clone size,CDR3 length,D gene,J gene,CDR3 DNA,CDR3 protein
TRBV7-8,.,14,.,TRBJ1-5,TGTGCCAGCAGGGGGGCGGCAGATAATCAGCCCCAGCATTTT,CASRGAADNQPQHF
TRBV7-2,.,15,.,TRBJ1-3,TGTGCCAGCAGCTTAGTGGGGGCGGGCGGAAACACCATATATTTT,CASSLVGAGGNTIYF
TRBV18,few,15,.,TRBJ2-7,TGTGCCAGCTCCCTAAGGACAGCCGAGGGCAGCGAGCAGTACTTC,CASSLRTAEGSEQYF
TRBV3-1/TRBV3-2,.,15,.,TRBJ1-2,TGTGCCAGCAGCCAAGGGCGGCAGGGAATCTATGGCTACACCTTC,CASSQGRQGIYGYTF
TRBV5-1,.,15,.,TRBJ2-1,TGCGCCAGCAGCTTGGAGGGGGAGTCCTACAATGAGCAGTTCTTC,CASSLEGESYNEQFF
TRBV9,once,14,TRBD1,TRBJ2-3,TGTGCCAGCAGCGTAGACCCAACAGGGGTAGCGCAGTATTTT,CASSVDPTGVAQYF
TRBV7-9,.,15,TRBD1,TRBJ1-4,TGTGCCAGCAGCTTTGTCAGGGGGCGGAATGAAAAACTGTTTTTT,CASSFVRGRNEKLFF
TRBV12-3/TRBV12-4,.,13,.,TRBJ2-5,TGTGCCAGCGGAGCCGGGACAAGGCCGACCCAGTACTTC,CASGAGTRPTQYF
TRBV28,.,13,.,TRBJ2-7,TGTGCCAGCAGTTTTCCCCTGTCCTACGAGCAGTACTTC,CASSFPLSYEQYF
TRBV11-3,.,15,.,TRBJ1-1,TGTGCCAGCAGCTTAGGAGGGTGGCAGATAACTGAAGCTTTCTTT,CASSLGGWQITEAFF
TRBV5-4,.,17,.,TRBJ1-1,TGTGCCAGCAGCCCCGGAGGAGAGGGATCCATGAACACTGAAGCTTTCTTT,CASSPGGEGSMNTEAFF
TRBV7-2,.,14,.,TRBJ1-1,TGTGCCAGCAGCTTAGTAGTAGAAAGCACTGAAGCTTTCTTT,CASSLVVESTEAFF
TRBV5-4,.,14,.,TRBJ1-2,TGTGCCAGCAGCTTGCTCCAGGGTAGAGATGGCTACACCTTC,CASSLLQGRDGYTF
TRBV20-1,.,16,TRBD1,TRBJ2-7,TGCAGTGCTAGTGGCCGGGCCGGGACAGGGTCCTACGAGCAGTACTTC,CSASGRAGTGSYEQYF
TRBV10-3,.,14,TRBD1,TRBJ1-2,TGTGCCATCAATGACTGGACAGGGGGCGCCGGCTACACCTTC,CAINDWTGGAGYTF
TRBV7-9,.,14,.,TRBJ1-5,TGTGCCAGCAGCTTAGACGGGGTGGGTCAGCCCCAGCATTTT,CASSLDGVGQPQHF
TRBV4-1,.,15,.,TRBJ1-1,TGCGCCAGCAGCCAAGGGGCGGGCAGGTATACTGAAGCTTTCTTT,CASSQGAGRYTEAFF
TRBV10-3,.,14,.,TRBJ2-2,TGTGCCCTGCGTACAGGGATGAACACCGGGGAGCTGTTTTTT,CALRTGMNTGELFF
TRBV30,once,13,.,TRBJ1-1,TGTGCCTGGAACCTAAATCGGGACACTGAAGCTTTCTTT,CAWNLNRDTEAFF
TRBV6-2/TRBV6-3,.,16,.,TRBJ1-3,TGTGCCAGCAGTTTTGGACAACGCCACTCTGGAAACACCATATATTTT,CASSFGQRHSGNTIYF
TRBV5-8,once,16,.,TRBJ1-4,TGTGCCAGCAGCTTGTCGAGGTCAGGGCCTAATGAAAAACTGTTTTTT,CASSLSRSGPNEKLFF
TRBV28,few,12,.,TRBJ1-5,TGTGCCAGCAGTTTGGGGGGTCAGCCCCAGCATTTT,CASSLGGQPQHF
TRBV29-1,once,12,.,TRBJ1-1,TGCAGCGTTGTAGGAGAGGCCCCCGAAGCTTTCTTT,CSVVGEAPEAFF
TRBV2,.,15,.,TRBJ2-4,TGTGCCACCCTGCCAATAGGGGCGGCCAAAAACATTCAGTACTTC,CATLPIGAAKNIQYF
TRBV7-9,.,18,TRBD1,TRBJ2-6,TGTGCCAGCAGCCCAACCGGGACAGGGACGTCTGGGGCCAACGTCCTGACTTTC,CASSPTGTGTSGANVLTF
TRBV6-2/TRBV6-3,once,15,.,TRBJ2-1,TGTGCCAGCAGTCCAGTTAGAGGAGGGCACAATGAGCAGTTCTTC,CASSPVRGGHNEQFF
TRBV19,.,14,TRBD1,TRBJ1-1,TGTGCCAGTAGCTCTACGGACAGGGGGGATGTTGCTTTCTTT,CASSSTDRGDVAFF
TRBV3-1/TRBV3-2,.,13,.,TRBJ2-2,TGTGCCAGCAGCGCACAGGGAACCGGGGAGCTGTTTTTT,CASSAQGTGELFF
TRBV27,once,15,TRBD1,TRBJ1-4,TGTGCCAGCAGTCCTATGGGGACAGCTAATGAAAAACTGTTTTTT,CASSPMGTANEKLFF
TRBV27,.,16,.,TRBJ1-1,TGTGCCAGCAGTTGGGAAGGGGCCGCCTGGGGCACTGAAGCTTTCTTT,CASSWEGAAWGTEAFF
TRBV21-1,.,18,.,TRBJ2-1,TGTGCCAGCAGCAAAGTAGAAACCGTCTTAGAAGTATGTGATGAGCAGTTCTTC,CASSKVETVLEVCDEQFF
TRBV2,.,14,.,TRBJ1-1,TGTGCCAGCAGTTACCCGGGGGTGGCCACTGAAGCTTTCTTT,CASSYPGVATEAFF
TRBV18,.,21,.,TRBJ2-1,TGTGCCAGCTCATCAACGACGGACAGGGGGCCTAGCGGGAGTTCTTGGAATGAGCAGTTCTTC,CASSSTTDRGPSGSSWNEQFF
TRBV27,few,14,TRBD2,TRBJ2-7,TGTGCCAGCAGTATGACTAGCGCCGCCTACGAGCAGTACTTC,CASSMTSAAYEQYF
TRBV18,.,17,.,TRBJ2-6,TGTGCCAGCTCACCCGGTCTGAGGAACTCTGGGGCCAACGTCCTGACTTTC,CASSPGLRNSGANVLTF
TRBV9,.,13,.,TRBJ1-2,TGTGCCAGCAGCCTTCCGGGGGGCTATGGCTACACCTTC,CASSLPGGYGYTF
TRBV28,.,15,TRBD1,TRBJ2-1,TGTGCCAGCAGTCACCCGGGACAGGGGGCCCGTGAGCAGTTCTTC,CASSHPGQGAREQFF
TRBV24-1,.,16,.,TRBJ2-2,TGTGCCACCAGTGGCCCGACTGCAGCGAACACCGGGGAGCTGTTTTTT,CATSGPTAANTGELFF
TRBV2,once,13,.,TRBJ1-1,TGTGCCAGCAGTGAAGGTATGAACACTGAAGCTTTCTTT,CASSEGMNTEAFF
TRBV7-2,.,13,.,TRBJ1-2,TGTGCCAGCAGAATTCCGGGGACACCCGGCTACACCTTC,CASRIPGTPGYTF
TRBV27,.,14,TRBD1,TRBJ1-4,TGTGCCAGCAGTTTATTTTCAGGGGGCGGGAAACTGTTTTTT,CASSLFSGGGKLFF
TRBV4-1,once,17,.,TRBJ1-4,TGCGCCAGCAGCCAAGATCGCAGCGCAGCAACTAATGAAAAACTGTTTTTT,CASSQDRSAATNEKLFF
TRBV6-5,.,15,.,TRBJ1-5,TGTGCCAGCAGTTACTCAGCGACGAAGGATCAGCCCCAGCATTTT,CASSYSATKDQPQHF
TRBV2,.,16,TRBD1,TRBJ1-2,TGTGCCAGCAGTCCTCAAATGACAGGGGGGTACGGGGGCTACACCTTC,CASSPQMTGGYGGYTF
TRBV4-3,once,15,TRBD1,TRBJ1-1,TGCGCCAGCAGCCAGGACCGGGACAGGCGTTGGGGAGCTTTCTTT,CASSQDRDRRWGAFF
TRBV19,.,14,TRBD1,TRBJ1-2,TGTGCCAGTAGTACACAGGGGGCGCGGTATGGCTACACCTTC,CASSTQGARYGYTF
TRBV5-5,once,18,TRBD1,TRBJ2-2,TGTGCCAGCAGCTTGGCCTATCACCCAGGGGGTTCCACCGGGGAGCTGTTTTTT,CASSLAYHPGGSTGELFF
TRBV20-1,.,13,.,TRBJ2-5,TGCAGTGCTAGTTCTGGTAGCAGAGAGACCCAGTACTTC,CSASSGSRETQYF
TRBV6-5,.,13,.,TRBJ1-4,TGTGCCAGCAGACCACTTAGGGGGGAAAAACTGTTTTTT,CASRPLRGEKLFF
TRBV7-2,.,13,.,TRBJ2-4,TGTGCCAGCAGCTTAAGGGGGACAAACATTCAGTACTTC,CASSLRGTNIQYF
TRBV18,.,14,.,TRBJ2-5,TGTGCCAGCTCACCGCCCGGGACAAAAGAGACCCAGTACTTC,CASSPPGTKETQYF
TRBV11-2,.,18,.,TRBJ1-2,TGTGCCAGCAGCCCGATCGACAGGACAGATCCTCATAACTATGGCTACACCTTC,CASSPIDRTDPHNYGYTF
TRBV18,.,15,.,TRBJ2-2,TGTGCCAGCTCACCATGGCGGGAGAACACCGGGGAGCTGTTTTTT,CASSPWRENTGELFF
TRBV5-6,.,19,TRBD1,TRBJ1-2,TGTGCCAGCAGTCGGATTTTGGGGAACACGGGACAGAGTAACTATGGCTACACCTTC,CASSRILGNTGQSNYGYTF
TRBV4-1,once,16,TRBD2,TRBJ2-7,TGCGCCAGCAGCGAAGAACTTAGCGGGAGTCCCTACGAGCAGTACTTC,CASSEELSGSPYEQYF
TRBV5-6,.,13,.,TRBJ1-2,TGTGCCAGCAGCCCCGACAGGAACTATGGCTACACCTTC,CASSPDRNYGYTF
TRBV3-1/TRBV3-2,.,12,.,TRBJ2-7,TGTGCCAGCAGCCACGCGACACCCGAGCAGTACTTC,CASSHATPEQYF
TRBV11-3,.,17,.,TRBJ2-5,TGTGCCAGCAGCTTAGGCTTCTATGGGGGCGAGGAAGAGACCCAGTACTTC,CASSLGFYGGEEETQYF
TRBV28,.,13,.,TRBJ1-2,TGTGCCAGCAGTAGCGAGGGGGTTAAGGGCTACACCTTC,CASSSEGVKGYTF